The sequence of this TCR beta chain was determined in a study of blood T cell repertoires in COVID-19. The data were produced by immunoSEQ multiplex PCR, yet TCRdb's version contains in-frame clones alone and is incomplete. Here the sample spans roughly 120,000 clones, around 90% being singletons. This clonotype was obtained from a woman aged 55-69 years with COVID-19, enrolled during active disease. Sequenced sample: peripheral blood.

The CDR3: CASITDRPPLHF. DNA for the CDR3: TGTGCCAGTATTACGGACAGACCACCCCTCCACTTT. The chain has TRBV19 and TRBJ1-6, with D possibly being TRBD1 (6 bases). From germline, CDR1 is LNHDA and CDR2 SQIVND (reference sequence). This CDR3 spans 12 amino acids. Trimming removed 7 bases from V and 11 bases from J, with 12 bases in between.